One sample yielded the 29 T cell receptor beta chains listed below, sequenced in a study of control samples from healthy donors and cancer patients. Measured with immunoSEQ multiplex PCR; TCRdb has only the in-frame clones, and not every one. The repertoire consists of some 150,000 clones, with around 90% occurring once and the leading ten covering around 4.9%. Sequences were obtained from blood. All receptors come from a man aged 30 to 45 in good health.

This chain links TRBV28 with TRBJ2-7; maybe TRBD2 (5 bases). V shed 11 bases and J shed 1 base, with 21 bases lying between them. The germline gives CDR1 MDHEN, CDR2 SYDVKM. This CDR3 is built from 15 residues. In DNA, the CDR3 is TGTGCCGCGACCGCCCTCCAGCGGCGATCCTACGAGCAGTACTTC. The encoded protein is CAATALQRRSYEQYF.

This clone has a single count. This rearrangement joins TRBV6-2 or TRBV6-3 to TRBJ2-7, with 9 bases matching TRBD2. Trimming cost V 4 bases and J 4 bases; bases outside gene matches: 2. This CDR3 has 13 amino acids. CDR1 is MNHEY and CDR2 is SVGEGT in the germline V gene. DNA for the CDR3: TGTGCCAGCAGTTTGACTAGCGGATACGAGCAGTACTTC. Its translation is CASSLTSGYEQYF.

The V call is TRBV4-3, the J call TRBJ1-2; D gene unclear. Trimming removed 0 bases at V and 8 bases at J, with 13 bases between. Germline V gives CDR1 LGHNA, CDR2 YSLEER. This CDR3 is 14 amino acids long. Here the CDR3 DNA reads TGCGCCAGCAGCCAAGATGGAGCAGCCGGAGGCTACACCTTC. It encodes CASSQDGAAGGYTF.

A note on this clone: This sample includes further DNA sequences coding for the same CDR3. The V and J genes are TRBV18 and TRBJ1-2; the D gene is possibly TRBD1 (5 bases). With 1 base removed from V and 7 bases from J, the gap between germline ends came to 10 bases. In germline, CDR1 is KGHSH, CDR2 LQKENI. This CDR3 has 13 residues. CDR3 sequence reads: CASSPREQGGYTF. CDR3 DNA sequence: TGTGCCAGCTCACCACGGGAGCAGGGTGGCTACACCTTC. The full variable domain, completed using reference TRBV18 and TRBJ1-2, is NAGVMQNPRHLVRRRGQEARLRCSPMKGHSHVYWYRQLPEEGLKFMVYLQKENIIDESGMPKERFSAEFPKEGPSILRIQQVVRGDSAAYFCASSPREQGGYTFGSGTRLTVV.

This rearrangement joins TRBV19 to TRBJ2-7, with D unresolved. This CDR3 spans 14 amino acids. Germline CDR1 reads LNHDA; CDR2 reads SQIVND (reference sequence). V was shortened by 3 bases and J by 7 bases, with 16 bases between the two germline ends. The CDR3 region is CASSIGQIPREQYF. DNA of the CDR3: TGTGCCAGTAGTATTGGGCAGATCCCTCGAGAGCAGTACTTC.

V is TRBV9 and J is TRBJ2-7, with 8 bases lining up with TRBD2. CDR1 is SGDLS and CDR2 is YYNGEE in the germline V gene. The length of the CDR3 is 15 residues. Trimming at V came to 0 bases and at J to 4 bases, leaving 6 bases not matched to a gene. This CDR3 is CASSVGPAGAYEQYF. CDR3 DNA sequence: TGTGCCAGCAGCGTAGGTCCAGCGGGAGCTTACGAGCAGTACTTC.

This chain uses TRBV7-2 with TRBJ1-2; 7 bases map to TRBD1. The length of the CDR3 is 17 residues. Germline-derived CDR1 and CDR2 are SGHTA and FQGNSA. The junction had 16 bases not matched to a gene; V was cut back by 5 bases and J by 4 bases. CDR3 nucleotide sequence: TGTGCCAGCAGCCTCGGGACAGCCTTACAGAATACCTATGGCTACACCTTC. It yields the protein CASSLGTALQNTYGYTF. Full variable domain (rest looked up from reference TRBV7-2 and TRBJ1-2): GAGVSQSPSNKVTEKGKDVELRCDPISGHTALYWYRQSLGQGLEFLIYFQGNSAPDKSGLPSDRFSAERTGGSVSTLTIQRTQQEDSAVYLCASSLGTALQNTYGYTFGSGTRLTVV.

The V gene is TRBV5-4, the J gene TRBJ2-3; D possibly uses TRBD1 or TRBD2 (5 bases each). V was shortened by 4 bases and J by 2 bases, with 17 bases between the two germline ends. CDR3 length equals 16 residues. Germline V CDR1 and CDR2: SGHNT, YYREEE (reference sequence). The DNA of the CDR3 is TGTGCCAGCAGCGTACAAACCCCGGGGACCACAGATACGCAGTATTTT. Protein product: CASSVQTPGTTDTQYF.

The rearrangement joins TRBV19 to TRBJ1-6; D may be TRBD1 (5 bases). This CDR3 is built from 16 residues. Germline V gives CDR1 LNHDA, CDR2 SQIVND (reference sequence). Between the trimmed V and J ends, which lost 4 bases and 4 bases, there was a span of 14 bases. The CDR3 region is CASSTQGPGYNSPLHF. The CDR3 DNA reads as TGTGCCAGTAGTACCCAGGGCCCAGGGTATAATTCACCCCTCCACTTT.

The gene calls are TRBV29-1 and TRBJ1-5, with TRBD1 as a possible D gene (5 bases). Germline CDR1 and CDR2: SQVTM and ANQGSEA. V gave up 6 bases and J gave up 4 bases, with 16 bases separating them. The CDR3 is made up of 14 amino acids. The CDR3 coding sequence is TGCAGCGTGATCTTTGGGGGAAAAAATCAGCCCCAGCATTTT. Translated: CSVIFGGKNQPQHF. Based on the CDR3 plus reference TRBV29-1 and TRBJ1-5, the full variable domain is SAVISQKPSRDICQRGTSLTIQCQVDSQVTMMFWYRQQPGQSLTLIATANQGSEATYESGFVIDKFPISRPNLTFSTLTVSNMSPEDSSIYLCSVIFGGKNQPQHFGDGTRLSIL.

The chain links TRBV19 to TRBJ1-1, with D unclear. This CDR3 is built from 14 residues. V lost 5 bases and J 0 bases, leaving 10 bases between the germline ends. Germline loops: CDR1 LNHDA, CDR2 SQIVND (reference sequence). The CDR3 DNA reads TGTGCCAGTAGTGCCAAGATTATGAACACTGAAGCTTTCTTT. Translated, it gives CASSAKIMNTEAFF.

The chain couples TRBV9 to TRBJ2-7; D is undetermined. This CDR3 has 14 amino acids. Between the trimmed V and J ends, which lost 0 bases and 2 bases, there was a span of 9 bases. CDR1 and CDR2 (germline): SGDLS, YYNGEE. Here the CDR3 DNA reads TGTGCCAGCAGCGTAGCTGAGTATACCTACGAGCAGTACTTC. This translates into CASSVAEYTYEQYF.

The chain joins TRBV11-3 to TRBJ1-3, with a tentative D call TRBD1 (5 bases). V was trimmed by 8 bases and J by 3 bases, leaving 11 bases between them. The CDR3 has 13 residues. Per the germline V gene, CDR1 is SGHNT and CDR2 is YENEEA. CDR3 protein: CASSSGGGNTIYF. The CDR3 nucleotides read TGTGCCAGCTCATCGGGGGGTGGAAACACCATATATTTT.

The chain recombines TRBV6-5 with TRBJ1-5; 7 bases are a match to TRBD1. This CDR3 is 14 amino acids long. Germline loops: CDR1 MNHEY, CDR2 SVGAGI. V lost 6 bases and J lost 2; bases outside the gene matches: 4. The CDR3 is CASSLTGGNQPQHF. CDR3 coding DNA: TGTGCCAGCAGCCTTACAGGGGGCAATCAGCCCCAGCATTTT.

CDR3 nucleotides: TGTGCCAGCTCACCGCCCGGGACAATGTACAATGAGCAGTTCTTC. Its translation: CASSPPGTMYNEQFF. J is TRBJ2-1 and V is TRBV18, with D tentatively TRBD1 (6 bases). The CDR3 has 15 amino acids. Trimming removed 3 bases from V and 4 bases from J, with 13 bases in between. Germline V CDR1 and CDR2: KGHSH, LQKENI.

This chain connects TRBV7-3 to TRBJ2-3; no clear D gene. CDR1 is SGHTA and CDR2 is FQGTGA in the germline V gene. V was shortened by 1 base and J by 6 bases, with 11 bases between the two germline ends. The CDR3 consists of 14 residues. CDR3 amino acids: CASSLKSLPDTQYF. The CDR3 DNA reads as TGTGCCAGCAGCTTAAAAAGTCTCCCGGATACGCAGTATTTT.

DNA for the CDR3: TGTGCCACCAGCAGAGCTCGGCGGGGGGGGTTCTACGAGCAGTACTTC. This encodes CATSRARRGGFYEQYF. The chain joins TRBV15 to TRBJ2-7; 9 bases agree with TRBD2. Germline assignment: CDR1 LNHNV and CDR2 YYDKDF (reference sequence). Losses at the gene ends were 1 base for V and 3 bases for J; bases not matched to a gene: 7. CDR3 size: 16 residues.

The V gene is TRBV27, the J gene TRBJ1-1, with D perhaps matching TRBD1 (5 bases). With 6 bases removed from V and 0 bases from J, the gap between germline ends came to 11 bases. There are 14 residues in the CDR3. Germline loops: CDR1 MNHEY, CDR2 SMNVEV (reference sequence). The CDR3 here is CASRRGSVNTEAFF. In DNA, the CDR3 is TGTGCCAGCAGAAGGGGATCAGTGAACACTGAAGCTTTCTTT.

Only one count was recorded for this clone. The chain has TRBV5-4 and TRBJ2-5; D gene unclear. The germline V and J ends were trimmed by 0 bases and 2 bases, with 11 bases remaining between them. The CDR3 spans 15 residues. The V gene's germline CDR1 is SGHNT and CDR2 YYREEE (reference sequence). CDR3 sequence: CASSLGAPEQETQYF. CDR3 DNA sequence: TGTGCCAGCAGCTTGGGGGCCCCAGAGCAAGAGACCCAGTACTTC.

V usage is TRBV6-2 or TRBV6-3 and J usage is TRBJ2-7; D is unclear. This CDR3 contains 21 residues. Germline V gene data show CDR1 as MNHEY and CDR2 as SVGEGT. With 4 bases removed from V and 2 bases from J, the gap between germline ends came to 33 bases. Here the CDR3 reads CASSSLFVGSQRATSTYEQYF. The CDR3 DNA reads TGTGCCAGCAGTTCCCTGTTCGTGGGAAGCCAACGGGCCACTTCGACCTACGAGCAGTACTTC.

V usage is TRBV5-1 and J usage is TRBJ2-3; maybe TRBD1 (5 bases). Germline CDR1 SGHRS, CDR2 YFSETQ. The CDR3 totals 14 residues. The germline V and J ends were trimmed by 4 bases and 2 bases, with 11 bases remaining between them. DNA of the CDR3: TGCGCCAGCAGCCCCGGACACATCACAGATACGCAGTATTTT. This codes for CASSPGHITDTQYF.

For the CDR3, the DNA is TGTGCCAGCTCACCCCGGGACAGGGGTTTATACGAGCAGTACTTC. It yields the protein CASSPRDRGLYEQYF. This sequence joins TRBV18 and TRBJ2-7, with 10 bases aligning to TRBD1. From germline, CDR1 is KGHSH and CDR2 LQKENI. The CDR3 extends over 15 amino acids. With V trimmed by 3 bases and J by 4 bases, 6 bases remained unmatched.

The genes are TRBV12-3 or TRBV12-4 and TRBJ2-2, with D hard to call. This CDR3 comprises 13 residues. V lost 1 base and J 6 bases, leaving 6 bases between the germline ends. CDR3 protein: CASSLGSAGELFF. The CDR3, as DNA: TGTGCCAGCAGTTTAGGGTCGGCCGGGGAGCTGTTTTTT.

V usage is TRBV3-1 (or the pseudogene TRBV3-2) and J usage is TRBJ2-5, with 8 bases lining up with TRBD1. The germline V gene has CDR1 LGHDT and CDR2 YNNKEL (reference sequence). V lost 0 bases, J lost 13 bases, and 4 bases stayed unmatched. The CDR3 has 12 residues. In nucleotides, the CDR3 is TGTGCCAGCAGCCAAGAGGACAGGGCCATGTACTTC. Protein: CASSQEDRAMYF.

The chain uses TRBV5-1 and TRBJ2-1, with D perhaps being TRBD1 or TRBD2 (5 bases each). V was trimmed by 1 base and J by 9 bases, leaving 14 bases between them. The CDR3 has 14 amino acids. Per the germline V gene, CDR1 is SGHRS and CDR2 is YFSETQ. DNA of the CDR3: TGCGCCAGCAGCTTGATGGGACCAAACGGTGAGCAGTTCTTC. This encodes CASSLMGPNGEQFF.

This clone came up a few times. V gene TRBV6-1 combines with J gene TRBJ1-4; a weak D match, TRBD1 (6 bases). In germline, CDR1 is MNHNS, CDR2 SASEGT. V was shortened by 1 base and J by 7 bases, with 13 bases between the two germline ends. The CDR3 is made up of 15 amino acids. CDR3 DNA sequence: TGTGCCAGCAGTGAAGTACAGGGAACTTCTGAAAAACTGTTTTTT. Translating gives CASSEVQGTSEKLFF.

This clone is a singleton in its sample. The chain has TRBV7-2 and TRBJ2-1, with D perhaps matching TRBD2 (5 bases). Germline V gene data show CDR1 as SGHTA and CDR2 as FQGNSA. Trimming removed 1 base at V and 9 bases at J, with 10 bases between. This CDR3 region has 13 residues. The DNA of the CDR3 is TGTGCCAGCAGCTTAGAAGGTCGGGGTGAGCAGTTCTTC. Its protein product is CASSLEGRGEQFF.

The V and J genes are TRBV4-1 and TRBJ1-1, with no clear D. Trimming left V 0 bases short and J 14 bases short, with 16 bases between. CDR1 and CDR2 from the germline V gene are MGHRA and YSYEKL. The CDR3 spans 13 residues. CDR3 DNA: TGCGCCAGCAGCCAAGATGGGAGGACGGTTTCCTTCTTT. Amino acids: CASSQDGRTVSFF.

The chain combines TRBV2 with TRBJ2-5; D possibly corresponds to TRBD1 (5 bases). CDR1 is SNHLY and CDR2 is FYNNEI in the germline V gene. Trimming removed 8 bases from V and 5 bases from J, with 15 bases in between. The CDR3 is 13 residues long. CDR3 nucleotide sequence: TGTGCCAGCTCAACCGACAGCACGGAGACCCAGTACTTC. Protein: CASSTDSTETQYF.